This T cell receptor (beta chain) was retrieved from a study of blood T cell repertoires in COVID-19. Clones were sequenced by immunoSEQ multiplex PCR, and TCRdb holds only the in-frame ones, with some missing. The sample records about 67,000 clones, 87% being singletons. Per the germline V gene, CDR1 is SQVTM and CDR2 is ANQGSEA. V shed 7 bases and J shed 5 bases, with 8 bases lying between them. The CDR3 spans 10 residues. The rearrangement uses TRBV29-1 and TRBJ2-5; D remains ambiguous. The receptor was isolated from an elderly woman with acute or convalescent COVID-19. Sequencing input: peripheral blood. CDR3 nucleotides: TGCAGCGCGAGTCGGGAGACCCAGTACTTC. This codes for CSASRETQYF.